A single sample is the source of the 10 T cell receptor beta chains below, sequenced in a study of T-cell reconstitution after alpha-beta-depleted transplantation in children. Unique molecular identifiers were incorporated when the TCRbeta library was constructed. TCRdb processed the PCR reads anew with MiXCR; each CDR3 protein has one entry. The table shows 700,000 to 950,000 distinct CDR3 sequences, with roughly 15% occurring only once. Sequencing was performed on PBMCs, mostly from graft donor cells, taken 360 days after TCRalphabeta/CD19-depleted stem cell transplant. The source is a male patient aged 5 to 17 who had a stem cell transplant for acute lymphoblastic leukemia, so the T cells may come from the graft donor.

The chain uses TRBV11-2 and TRBJ2-5; D may be TRBD1 or TRBD2 (5 bases each). Germline CDR1 SGHAT, CDR2 FQNNGV. V lost 0 bases, J lost 3 bases, and 11 bases lay in between. This CDR3 comprises 15 residues. The CDR3 region has the DNA TGTGCCAGCAGCTTAGATCGGGGCAGAGAAGAGACCCAGTACTTC. As protein: CASSLDRGREETQYF. Drawing the rest from reference TRBV11-2 and TRBJ2-5, the complete variable domain is EAGVAQSPRYKIIEKRQSVAFWCNPISGHATLYWYQQILGQGPKLLIQFQNNGVVDDSQLPKDRFSAERLKGVDSTLKIQPAKLEDSAVYLCASSLDRGREETQYFGPGTRLLVL.

The rearrangement uses TRBV27 and TRBJ2-3, with D possibly TRBD2 on 5 matching bases. Germline CDR1 reads MNHEY; CDR2 reads SMNVEV (reference sequence). Trimming took 3 bases from V and 1 from J, leaving 8 bases between them. This CDR3 spans 14 amino acids. In DNA form, the CDR3 reads TGTGCCAGCAGTTTTAGGAGGCGCACAGATACGCAGTATTTT. This encodes CASSFRRRTDTQYF.

The rearrangement uses TRBV19 and TRBJ2-1, with D hard to call. Germline V gene data show CDR1 as LNHDA and CDR2 as SQIVND (reference sequence). V was trimmed by 3 bases and J by 0 bases, leaving 12 bases between them. This CDR3 has 16 amino acids. The CDR3 nucleotides read TGTGCCAGTAGTATCAGCTACGTGAGCTCCTACAATGAGCAGTTCTTC. Translation gives CASSISYVSSYNEQFF.

This clonotype has more than one count but fewer than ten. This chain links TRBV10-3 with TRBJ1-5, with D possibly matching TRBD1 (5 bases). The CDR3 is 14 amino acids. V lost 3 bases and J lost 3, with 9 bases in between. Germline V lookup: CDR1 ENHRY, CDR2 SYGVKD. The CDR3 DNA sequence: TGTGCCATCAGTGATCGACAGCTCAATCAGCCCCAGCATTTT. It specifies CAISDRQLNQPQHF.

The V and J genes are TRBV14 and TRBJ1-6, with 7 positions matching TRBD1. CDR1 and CDR2 (germline): SGHDN, FVKESK. J gave up 14 bases and V 5 bases, and 12 bases lay outside the gene matches. This CDR3 contains 14 residues. The CDR3 DNA follows: TGTGCCAGCAGCAGGGGACAGTCAAAAAGGGCCCTCCACTTT. Amino acids: CASSRGQSKRALHF.

V usage is TRBV5-1 and J usage is TRBJ2-5, with 7 bases fitting TRBD2. CDR3 length: 14 amino acids. Trimming at V came to 1 base and at J to 3 bases, leaving 3 bases not matched to a gene. Germline V gene data show CDR1 as SGHRS and CDR2 as YFSETQ. The CDR3 spells CASSLNLAEETQYF. CDR3 DNA: TGCGCCAGCAGCTTGAACCTAGCGGAAGAGACCCAGTACTTC.

This clonotype was observed a few times. The chain's CDR3 is CASLELAGGSNEQFF. In nucleotides, the CDR3 is TGTGCCAGCCTAGAACTAGCGGGAGGTTCAAATGAGCAGTTCTTC. The J gene is TRBJ2-1, the V gene TRBV27; 12 bases map to TRBD2. The CDR3 is made up of 15 amino acids. Per germline, CDR1 MNHEY and CDR2 SMNVEV (reference sequence). V lost 8 bases and J lost 7; bases outside the gene matches: 9.

The chain couples TRBV9 to TRBJ2-3; TRBD2 is a possible D gene (6 bases). V lost 2 bases, J lost 3 bases, and 13 bases lay in between. CDR1 and CDR2 from the germline V gene are SGDLS and YYNGEE. CDR3 length: 15 residues. CDR3 sequence: CASSVRDLKTDTQYF. The CDR3 DNA follows: TGTGCCAGCAGCGTCCGGGACTTAAAGACAGATACGCAGTATTTT.

The chain has TRBV7-6 and TRBJ2-5; no reliable D call. CDR1 and CDR2 (germline): SGHVS, FNYEAQ. Trimming took 2 bases from V and 1 from J, leaving 14 bases between them. The CDR3 extends over 16 amino acids. CDR3 region: CASSLYAAIPQETQYF. In nucleotides, the CDR3 is TGTGCCAGCAGCTTATATGCCGCAATACCCCAAGAGACCCAGTACTTC.

This clonotype has ten or more counts. The CDR3 here is CASSLNEGDTQYF. The CDR3 nucleotides read TGTGCCAGCAGCTTGAATGAGGGAGATACGCAGTATTTT. The V call is TRBV7-2, the J call TRBJ2-3, with D perhaps matching TRBD2 (5 bases). The germline V and J ends were trimmed by 3 bases and 5 bases, with 9 bases remaining between them. The germline V gene has CDR1 SGHTA and CDR2 FQGNSA. The CDR3 sequence is 13 residues long.